The 15 T cell receptor beta chains below were found in one sample sequenced in a study of shared clonotypes between healthy human individuals. Sequencing was performed with immunoSEQ multiplex PCR; in TCRdb, only in-frame clones are kept and a portion is missing. The table has about 2.4 million clones, roughly 93% seen once. Sample: naive CD4+ T cells from PBMCs. Subset of the sample: CD45RA+ positively selected. Receptor source: a man younger than 30 in good health. Some clones in this sample may be carry-over from other donors' samples.

The chain has TRBV29-1 and TRBJ1-1; 7 nucleotides line up with TRBD1. The junction had 16 bases not matched to a gene; V was cut back by 5 bases and J by 4 bases. The CDR3 is made up of 16 amino acids. Germline-derived CDR1 and CDR2 are SQVTM and ANQGSEA. This CDR3 reads CSVIVRGQYLTTEAFF. The CDR3 DNA reads TGCAGCGTTATAGTCAGGGGACAGTACCTCACCACTGAAGCTTTCTTT.

The rearrangement joins TRBV5-1 to TRBJ2-1; D is undetermined. Germline CDR1 SGHRS, CDR2 YFSETQ. The CDR3 extends over 15 amino acids. Trimming pared 6 bases from V and 2 bases from J, leaving 15 bases between. As DNA, the CDR3 is TGCGCCAGCAAGCCTCTGACCAATCCCTACAATGAGCAGTTCTTC. It specifies CASKPLTNPYNEQFF. The full variable domain, rest sourced from reference TRBV5-1 and TRBJ2-1, is KAGVTQTPRYLIKTRGQQVTLSCSPISGHRSVSWYQQTPGQGLQFLFEYFSETQRNKGNFPGRFSGRQFSNSRSEMNVSTLELGDSALYLCASKPLTNPYNEQFFGPGTRLTVL.

In this sample, this clone turned up once. The rearrangement uses TRBV18 and TRBJ1-5; D may be TRBD1 (5 bases). Germline loops: CDR1 KGHSH, CDR2 LQKENI. The V gene lost 6 bases and the J gene lost 4 bases, with 13 bases spanning the gap. This CDR3 contains 14 residues. This chain's CDR3 is CASSPGNQNQPQHF. CDR3 bases: TGTGCCAGCTCCCCAGGGAATCAGAATCAGCCCCAGCATTTT.

The CDR3 spells CAINPFGQSSYNEQFF. DNA of the CDR3: TGTGCCATCAATCCCTTCGGACAAAGCTCCTACAATGAGCAGTTCTTC. The chain combines TRBV10-3 with TRBJ2-1, with a weak D call TRBD1 (5 bases). The CDR3 sequence is 16 residues long. V was shortened by 7 bases and J by 0 bases, with 16 bases between the two germline ends. CDR1 and CDR2 (germline): ENHRY, SYGVKD.

The V call is TRBV6-5, the J call TRBJ2-7; 12 nucleotides match TRBD1. The ends lost 7 bases at V and 5 bases at J; junction bases unmatched: 9. The CDR3 has 15 amino acids. Looked up from germline, CDR1 is MNHEY and CDR2 is SVGAGI. DNA of the CDR3: TGTGCCAGCAACACACCGGGACAGGGGGCTCACGAGCAGTACTTC. Translated, it gives CASNTPGQGAHEQYF.

This chain joins TRBV5-6 and TRBJ2-3; D assignment may be TRBD1 or TRBD2 (6 bases each). V dropped 1 base and J dropped 1 base, with 13 bases sitting between them. CDR3 size: 16 residues. The germline CDR1 and CDR2 sequences are SGHDT and YYEEEE. For the CDR3, the DNA is TGTGCCAGCAGCTTGTGGGGGGCGTTCCGCACAGATACGCAGTATTTT. It yields the protein CASSLWGAFRTDTQYF.

In regard to this clone: Germline and junction disagree at one end, which may indicate a read error. The chain links TRBV5-1 to TRBJ2-1; D not resolved. The CDR3 is made up of 11 amino acids. Per germline, CDR1 SGHRS and CDR2 YFSETQ. This CDR3 reads CASSVGPACVF. CDR3 DNA sequence: TGCGCCAGCAGCGTCGGACCCGCTTGTGTCTTC.

This chain uses TRBV4-1 with TRBJ1-2; maybe TRBD1 (5 bases). Germline-derived CDR1 and CDR2 are MGHRA and YSYEKL. This CDR3 region has 14 residues. The V end was cut by 3 bases, the J end by 4 bases, with 12 bases between. CDR3 sequence: CASSQARDGYGYTF. CDR3 DNA: TGCGCCAGCAGCCAGGCACGGGACGGCTATGGCTACACCTTC.

The rearrangement uses TRBV6-5 and TRBJ2-7; possible D gene TRBD2, 5 bases. Trimming removed 5 bases from V and 7 bases from J, with 15 bases in between. The CDR3 length is 13 residues. Germline CDR1 MNHEY, CDR2 SVGAGI. The CDR3 region is CASSRASGWEQYF. The CDR3 region has the DNA TGTGCCAGCAGTAGGGCCTCGGGGTGGGAGCAGTACTTC.

DNA for the CDR3: TGTGCCAGTAGCTCCGCGGGTACAGGACCCTCCTACGAGCAGTACTTC. The encoded protein is CASSSAGTGPSYEQYF. The V and J genes are TRBV19 and TRBJ2-7; the D gene could be TRBD1 or TRBD2 (5 bases each). The germline V and J ends were trimmed by 6 bases and 0 bases, with 18 bases remaining between them. Germline V CDR1 and CDR2: LNHDA, SQIVND (reference sequence). The CDR3 is 16 residues long. Full variable domain (missing parts from reference TRBV19 and TRBJ2-7): DGGITQSPKYLFRKEGQNVTLSCEQNLNHDAMYWYRQDPGQGLRLIYYSQIVNDFQKGDIAEGYSVSREKKESFPLTVTSAQKNPTAFYLCASSSAGTGPSYEQYFGPGTRLTVT.

The J gene is TRBJ2-5, the V gene TRBV9; D call uncertain. Germline V gives CDR1 SGDLS, CDR2 YYNGEE. Trimming took off 5 bases at V and 7 bases at J, with 9 bases between the two ends. The CDR3 runs 11 residues. CDR3 nucleotide sequence: TGTGCCAGCAGAGTCATTTGGACCCAGTACTTC. As protein: CASRVIWTQYF.

This chain connects TRBV27 to TRBJ2-2, with 12 bases identical to TRBD2. The CDR3 has 17 residues. V lost 7 bases, J lost 5 bases, and 11 bases stayed unmatched. From germline, CDR1 is MNHEY and CDR2 SMNVEV (reference sequence). CDR3 nucleotides: TGTGCCAGCACTAGGGCTAGCGGGAGGGTGGGAACCGGGGAGCTGTTTTTT. It encodes CASTRASGRVGTGELFF.

The rearrangement uses TRBV19 and TRBJ2-7, with TRBD1 matching over 11 bases. With 8 bases clipped from V and 4 bases from J, the junction kept 7 bases outside the gene matches. This CDR3 has 14 residues. Germline V lookup: CDR1 LNHDA, CDR2 SQIVND (reference sequence). CDR3 in DNA: TGTGCCAGTCCACCCGGGACAGGGGGGTACGAGCAGTACTTC. Translating gives CASPPGTGGYEQYF.

This rearrangement joins TRBV27 to TRBJ1-2; TRBD1 might be the D (6 bases). V was cut by 0 bases and J by 4 bases, with 21 bases left in between. This CDR3 comprises 18 residues. CDR1 is MNHEY, CDR2 SMNVEV, per germline (reference sequence). CDR3 region: CASSLSRTTGSGGYGYTF. In DNA, the CDR3 is TGTGCCAGCAGTTTATCGAGAACCACAGGGAGTGGGGGCTATGGCTACACCTTC.

The rearrangement joins TRBV25-1 to TRBJ2-3, with 7 bases that match TRBD1. Germline V gene data show CDR1 as MGHDK and CDR2 as SYGVNS. This CDR3 is 14 amino acids long. V lost 6 bases and J lost 5; bases outside the gene matches: 8. The CDR3, as DNA: TGTGCCAGCAGGAACGACAGGGTTGGAGATACGCAGTATTTT. Its translation is CASRNDRVGDTQYF.